Sequencing of this TCR beta chain was carried out in a study of blood T cell repertoires in COVID-19. Overall study context: The United States, Italy and Spain were the sources of the acute and convalescent COVID-19 samples. T cells, B-cell-depleted T cells, or PBMCs supplied cDNA or gDNA.

Trimming left V 7 bases short and J 0 bases short, with 10 bases between. The CDR3 runs 13 residues. Germline V CDR1 and CDR2: SGHRS, YFSETQ. In the authors' methods: Nucleated cell number was recorded as an estimate derived from reference gene primer amplification. Clones were read by immunoSEQ multiplex PCR, and TCRdb kept only the in-frame ones, dropping some. For V, J and clone size, that table is used; D and trimming come from the DNA. Among 200,000 to 250,000 clones listed, around 87% were seen once. This clonotype was obtained from a man in his sixties with acute or convalescent COVID-19. The sequenced sample was peripheral blood. This rearrangement joins TRBV5-1 to TRBJ1-1, with a possible D match to TRBD1 (5 bases). The CDR3 nucleotides read TGCGCCAGCGGGGGGAACATGAACACTGAAGCTTTCTTT. This codes for CASGGNMNTEAFF.